This T cell receptor (beta chain) was recorded in a study of regulatory T cells in long-lasting Graves disease. Time point of the sample: persistent/refractory GD, antithyroid drugs over 5 years with positive TRAb. TCR sequences were obtained from RNA taken from PBMCs. The CDR3 has 12 amino acids. V was pared by 2 bases and J by 6 bases, with 8 bases between. The V gene's germline CDR1 is KGHSH and CDR2 LQKENI. To make TCR beta libraries, researchers used iRepertoire HTBI primers and Arm-PCR of CDR3 regions. TCRdb recomputed calls from the multiplex PCR reads with MiXCR, one row per CDR3 protein. Of 300,000 to 500,000 distinct CDR3 sequences listed, 20% to 25% were seen once; the top ten hold under 25%. This clonotype was detected a few times.

The chain uses TRBV18 and TRBJ2-7, with D tentatively TRBD2 (6 bases). This specimen consisted of peripheral blood mononuclear cells (PBMCs), obtained when the disease was refractory, from a patient treated with antithyroid drugs. The source is a female donor with Graves disease. This chain's CDR3 is CASSPTSTEQYF. The CDR3 DNA sequence: TGTGCCAGCTCACCAACTAGCACCGAGCAGTACTTC.